This TCR beta chain was sequenced during a study of CD8+ T cells in alopecia areata. This CDR3 is 17 amino acids long. The V segment lost 3 bases and the J segment 0 bases; nucleotides outside the gene matches: 8. Per germline, CDR1 LNHDA and CDR2 SQIVND (reference sequence). Reverse transcribed after extraction, RNA yielded cDNA as the sequencing template. Sequencing used immunoSEQ multiplex PCR; TCRdb keeps in-frame clones, though not all of them. The sample holds about 13,000 clones, 50% to 70% seen once. Peripheral blood and lesional scalp punch biopsies were taken from alopecia areata patients. The V gene is TRBV19, the J gene TRBJ1-1; 9 bases fit TRBD1. Specimen: skin, collected at week 0. The receptor was isolated from a human donor with alopecia areata. The CDR3 loop reads CASSIPRTGVMNTEAFF. CDR3 nucleotide sequence: TGTGCCAGTAGTATCCCCAGGACAGGGGTCATGAACACTGAAGCTTTCTTT.